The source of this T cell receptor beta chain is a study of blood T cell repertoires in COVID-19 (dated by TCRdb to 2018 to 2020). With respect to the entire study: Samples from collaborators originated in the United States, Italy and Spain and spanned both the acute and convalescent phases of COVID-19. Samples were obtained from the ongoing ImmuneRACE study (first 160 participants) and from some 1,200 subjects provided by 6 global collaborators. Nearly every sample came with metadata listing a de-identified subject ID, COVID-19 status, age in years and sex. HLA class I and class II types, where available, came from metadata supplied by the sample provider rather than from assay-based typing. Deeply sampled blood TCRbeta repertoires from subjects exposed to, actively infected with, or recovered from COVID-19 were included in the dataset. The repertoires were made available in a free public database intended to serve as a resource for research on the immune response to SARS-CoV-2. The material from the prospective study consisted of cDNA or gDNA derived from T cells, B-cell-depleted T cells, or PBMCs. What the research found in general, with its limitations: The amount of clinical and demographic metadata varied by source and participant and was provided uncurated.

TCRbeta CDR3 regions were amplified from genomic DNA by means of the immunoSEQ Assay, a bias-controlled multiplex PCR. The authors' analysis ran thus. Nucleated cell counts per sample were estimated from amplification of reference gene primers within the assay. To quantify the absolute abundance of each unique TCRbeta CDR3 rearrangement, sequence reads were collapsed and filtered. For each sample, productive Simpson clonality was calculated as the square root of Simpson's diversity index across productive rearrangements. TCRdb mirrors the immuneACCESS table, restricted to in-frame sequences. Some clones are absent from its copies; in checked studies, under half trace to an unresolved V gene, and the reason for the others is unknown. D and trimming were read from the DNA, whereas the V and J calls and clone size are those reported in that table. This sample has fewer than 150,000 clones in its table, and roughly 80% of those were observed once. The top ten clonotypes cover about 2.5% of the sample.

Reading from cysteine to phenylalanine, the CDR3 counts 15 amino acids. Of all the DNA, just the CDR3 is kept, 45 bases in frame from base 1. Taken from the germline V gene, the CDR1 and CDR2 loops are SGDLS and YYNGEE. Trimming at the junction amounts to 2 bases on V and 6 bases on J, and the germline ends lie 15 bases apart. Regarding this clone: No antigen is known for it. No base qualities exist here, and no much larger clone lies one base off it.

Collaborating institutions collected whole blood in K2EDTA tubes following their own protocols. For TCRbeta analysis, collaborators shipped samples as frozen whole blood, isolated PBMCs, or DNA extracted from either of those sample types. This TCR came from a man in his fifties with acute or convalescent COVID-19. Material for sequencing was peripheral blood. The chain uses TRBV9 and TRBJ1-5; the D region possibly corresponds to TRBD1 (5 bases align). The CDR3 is CASSVGAVAGQPQHF. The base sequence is TGTGCCAGCAGCGTCGGGGCAGTAGCGGGTCAGCCCCAGCATTTT.